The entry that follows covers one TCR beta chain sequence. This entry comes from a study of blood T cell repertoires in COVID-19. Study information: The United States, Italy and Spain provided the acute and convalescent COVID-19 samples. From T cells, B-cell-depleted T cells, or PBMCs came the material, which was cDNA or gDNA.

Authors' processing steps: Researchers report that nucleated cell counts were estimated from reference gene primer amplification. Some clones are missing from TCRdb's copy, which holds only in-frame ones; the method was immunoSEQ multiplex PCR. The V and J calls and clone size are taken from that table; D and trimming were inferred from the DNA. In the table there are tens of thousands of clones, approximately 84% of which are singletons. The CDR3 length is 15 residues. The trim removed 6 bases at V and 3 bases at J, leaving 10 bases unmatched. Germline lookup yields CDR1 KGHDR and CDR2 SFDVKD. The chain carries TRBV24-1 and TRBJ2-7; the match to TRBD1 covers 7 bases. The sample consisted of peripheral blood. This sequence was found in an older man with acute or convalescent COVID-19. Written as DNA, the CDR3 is TGTGCCACCAGTCGAGAGAGGGACAGAGACTACGAGCAGTACTTC. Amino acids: CATSRERDRDYEQYF.